This T cell receptor (beta chain) is drawn from a study of blood T cell repertoires in COVID-19. The study assigned cohorts using participant-reported clinical history. Source study methods: Cell counts per sample came from amplifying reference gene primers. Assay used: immunoSEQ multiplex PCR; TCRdb lists only in-frame clones, some missing. From that table come the V and J calls and clone size; the DNA was used to work out D and trimming. The table records 200,000 to 250,000 clones, roughly 87% of them present only once. Trimming stripped 6 bases from V and 6 bases from J, with 18 bases between. The CDR3 length is 14 residues. Germline-derived CDR1 and CDR2 are MNHEY and SMNVEV (reference sequence).

The chain joins TRBV27 to TRBJ2-7; D gene ambiguous. Sequenced sample: PBMCs or T cells enriched from blood (not recorded which). This TCR derives from a man aged 25-45 years who had recovered from COVID-19. The DNA of the CDR3 is TGTGCCAGCAGGCTGGGCCAAGTAAACGGCGAGCAGTACTTC. Amino acids: CASRLGQVNGEQYF.